These 2 T cell receptor beta chains originate from one sample sequenced in a study of blood T cell repertoires in COVID-19. Here immunoSEQ multiplex PCR was the method, and the copy in TCRdb shows in-frame clones only, minus some. The sample yields around 300,000 clones, approximately 82% seen once. The specimen was peripheral blood. Every receptor here comes from a young man with active or convalescent COVID-19.

The chain uses TRBV5-4 and TRBJ1-4; 10 bases are shared with TRBD1. V shed 2 bases, J shed 7 bases, and the junction held 5 bases outside the gene matches. This CDR3 contains 15 residues. From germline, CDR1 is SGHNT and CDR2 YYREEE (reference sequence). This CDR3 reads CASSLPGTGAEKLFF. In nucleotides, the CDR3 is TGTGCCAGCAGCTTACCCGGGACAGGGGCTGAAAAACTGTTTTTT.

In this sample, this clone turned up once. The chain couples TRBV29-1 to TRBJ2-1; no clear D gene. V dropped 4 bases and J dropped 10 bases, with 8 bases sitting between them. In germline, CDR1 is SQVTM, CDR2 ANQGSEA. CDR3 length equals 10 residues. The CDR3 sequence is CSVGVREQFF. CDR3 nucleotides: TGCAGCGTTGGCGTCCGGGAGCAGTTCTTC.